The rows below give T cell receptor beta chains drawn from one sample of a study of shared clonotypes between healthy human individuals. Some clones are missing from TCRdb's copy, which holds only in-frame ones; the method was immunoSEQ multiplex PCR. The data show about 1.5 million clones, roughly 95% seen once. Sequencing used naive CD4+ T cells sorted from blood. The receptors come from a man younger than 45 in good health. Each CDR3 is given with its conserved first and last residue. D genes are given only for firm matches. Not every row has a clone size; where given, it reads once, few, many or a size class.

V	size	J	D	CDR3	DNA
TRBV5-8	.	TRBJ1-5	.	CASSLGGRAGPQHF	TGTGCCAGCAGCTTGGGGGGCAGAGCGGGGCCCCAGCATTTT
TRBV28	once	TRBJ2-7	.	CASSFLRVQQYF	TGTGCCAGCAGTTTTTTGCGGGTACAGCAGTACTTC
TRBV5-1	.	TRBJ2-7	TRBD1	CASSVTGDYEQYF	TGCGCCAGCAGCGTAACAGGGGACTACGAGCAGTACTTC
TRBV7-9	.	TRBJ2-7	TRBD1	CASSLKTGAGLEQYF	TGTGCCAGCAGCTTAAAGACAGGGGCCGGACTCGAGCAGTACTTC
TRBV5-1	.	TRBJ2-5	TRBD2	CASSPGRTSGSPQETQYF	TGCGCCAGCAGCCCCGGGAGGACTAGCGGGAGTCCTCAAGAGACCCAGTACTTC
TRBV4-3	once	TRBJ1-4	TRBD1	CASSRKSHGQGNEKLFF	TGCGCCAGCAGCCGAAAAAGCCACGGACAGGGGAATGAAAAACTGTTTTTT
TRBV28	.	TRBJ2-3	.	CASRPVGENTQYF	TGTGCCAGCAGACCCGTAGGGGAGAATACGCAGTATTTT
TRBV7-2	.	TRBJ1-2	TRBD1	CASSLGQGPRGYTF	TGTGCCAGCAGCTTAGGACAGGGGCCGAGAGGCTACACCTTC
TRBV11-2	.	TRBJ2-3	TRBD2	CASSLVLRESTDTQYF	TGTGCCAGCAGCTTAGTTCTGCGGGAGAGCACAGATACGCAGTATTTT
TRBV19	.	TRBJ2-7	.	CASSASHSGYEQYF	TGTGCCAGTAGTGCCTCTCATTCTGGCTACGAGCAGTACTTC
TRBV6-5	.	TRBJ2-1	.	CASSYSALGSYNEQFF	TGTGCCAGCAGTTACTCCGCACTCGGCTCCTACAATGAGCAGTTCTTC
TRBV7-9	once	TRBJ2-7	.	CASSLSSGSYEQYF	TGTGCCAGCAGCTTAAGTTCAGGTTCCTACGAGCAGTACTTC
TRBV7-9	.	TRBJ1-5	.	CASSLTGPQPQHF	TGTGCCAGCAGCTTAACAGGGCCCCAGCCCCAGCATTTT
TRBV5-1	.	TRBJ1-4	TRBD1	CASSLGTGEPNEKLFF	TGCGCCAGCAGCTTAGGGACAGGGGAACCTAATGAAAAACTGTTTTTT
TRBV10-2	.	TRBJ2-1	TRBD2	CASKKPTSANEQFF	TGCGCCAGCAAGAAACCGACTAGCGCGAATGAGCAGTTCTTC
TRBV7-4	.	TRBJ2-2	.	CASSLGRTVTGELFF	TGTGCCAGCAGCTTAGGGCGGACGGTCACCGGGGAGCTGTTTTTT
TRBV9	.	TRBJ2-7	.	CASSVEGEVLYF	TGTGCCAGCAGCGTAGAGGGTGAGGTTTTGTACTTC
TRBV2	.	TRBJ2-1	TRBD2	CASSGTSGRHNEQFF	TGTGCCAGCAGTGGGACTAGCGGGAGACACAATGAGCAGTTCTTC
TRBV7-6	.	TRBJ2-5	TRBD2	CASSLTGLAGGQETQYF	TGTGCCAGCAGCCTAACGGGACTAGCGGGAGGCCAAGAGACCCAGTACTTC
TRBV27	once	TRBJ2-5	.	CASSLGQGLSQETQYF	TGTGCCAGCAGTTTAGGGCAGGGACTTTCACAAGAGACCCAGTACTTC
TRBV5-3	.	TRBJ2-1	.	CARSYAGYIHNEQFF	TGTGCCAGAAGCTACGCGGGATACATACACAATGAGCAGTTCTTC
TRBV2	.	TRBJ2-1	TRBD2	CAQQAGGSSYNEQFF	TGTGCTCAGCAGGCGGGGGGGAGCTCCTACAATGAGCAGTTCTTC
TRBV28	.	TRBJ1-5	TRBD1	CASSSPTGQGSQPQHF	TGTGCCAGCAGCTCACCAACCGGACAGGGGAGTCAGCCCCAGCATTTT
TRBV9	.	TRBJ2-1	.	CASSVFQGSGEQFF	TGTGCCAGCAGCGTGTTTCAGGGCTCCGGTGAGCAGTTCTTC
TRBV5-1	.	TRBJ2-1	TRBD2	CASSARGAYNEQFF	TGCGCCAGCAGCGCGCGGGGGGCCTACAATGAGCAGTTCTTC
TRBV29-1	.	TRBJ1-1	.	CSVGARVGYTEAFF	TGCAGCGTTGGGGCCAGGGTGGGTTACACTGAAGCTTTCTTT
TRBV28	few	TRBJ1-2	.	CASSASSGSRGYGYTF	TGTGCCAGCAGTGCTTCCTCGGGTTCTCGGGGCTATGGCTACACCTTC
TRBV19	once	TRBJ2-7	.	CASSPQSIGQGGRYEQYF	TGTGCCAGTAGTCCACAATCAATCGGACAGGGAGGGAGGTACGAGCAGTACTTC
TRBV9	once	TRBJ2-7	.	CASSVGVGGASYEQYF	TGTGCCAGCAGCGTAGGGGTCGGAGGGGCGAGTTACGAGCAGTACTTC
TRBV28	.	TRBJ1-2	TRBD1	CASSPGQGWISYGYTF	TGTGCCAGCAGCCCGGGACAGGGGTGGATCAGCTATGGCTACACCTTC
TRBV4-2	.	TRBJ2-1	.	CASSQDMTGVGNEQFF	TGTGCCAGCAGCCAAGATATGACGGGAGTGGGCAATGAGCAGTTCTTC
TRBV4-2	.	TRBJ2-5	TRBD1	CASSLARRQGVQETQYF	TGTGCCAGCAGCTTGGCCCGTCGCCAGGGGGTTCAAGAGACCCAGTACTTC
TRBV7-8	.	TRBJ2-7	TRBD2	CASSPSVLREASVSYEQYF	TGTGCCAGCAGCCCGTCGGTGTTGCGGGAGGCATCTGTTTCCTACGAGCAGTACTTC
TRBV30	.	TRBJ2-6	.	CAWSNRVSGANVLTF	TGTGCCTGGAGTAACAGGGTATCCGGGGCCAACGTCCTGACTTTC
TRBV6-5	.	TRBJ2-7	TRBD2	CASSYLLAGVYEQYF	TGTGCCAGCAGTTACCTCCTAGCGGGAGTCTACGAGCAGTACTTC
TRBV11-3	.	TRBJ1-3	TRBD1	CASSSDRGNTIYF	TGTGCCAGCAGCTCGGACAGGGGAAACACCATATATTTT
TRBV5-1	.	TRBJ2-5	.	CASSLSPFQETQYF	TGCGCCAGCAGCTTGAGCCCGTTCCAAGAGACCCAGTACTTC
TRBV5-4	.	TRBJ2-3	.	CASSLVGTGTDTQYF	TGTGCCAGCAGCTTGGTAGGTACGGGCACAGATACGCAGTATTTT
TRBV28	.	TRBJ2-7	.	CASTHNRDVYF	TGTGCCAGCACCCATAACCGGGACGTTTACTTC
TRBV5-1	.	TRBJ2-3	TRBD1	CASSLAGQVADTQYF	TGCGCCAGCAGCTTGGCAGGACAGGTCGCAGATACGCAGTATTTT
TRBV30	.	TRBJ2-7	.	CAWSDGQYEQYF	TGTGCCTGGAGCGACGGACAATACGAGCAGTACTTC
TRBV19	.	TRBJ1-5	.	CASRRTEGGNQPQHF	TGTGCCAGTAGAAGGACGGAAGGGGGCAATCAGCCCCAGCATTTT
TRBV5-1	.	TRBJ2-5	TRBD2	CASSLGSGRRETQYF	TGCGCCAGCAGCTTGGGTAGCGGGAGGAGGGAGACCCAGTACTTC
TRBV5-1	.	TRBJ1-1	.	CASSLGPGGTEAFF	TGCGCCAGCAGCTTGGGCCCCGGGGGCACTGAAGCTTTCTTT
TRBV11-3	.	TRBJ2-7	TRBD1	CATTRGQVPYEQYF	TGTGCCACCACGCGGGGACAGGTCCCCTACGAGCAGTACTTC
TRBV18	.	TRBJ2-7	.	CASSPIAGGVGSNEQYF	TGTGCCAGCTCACCTATAGCCGGGGGAGTAGGGTCTAACGAGCAGTACTTC
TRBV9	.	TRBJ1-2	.	CASSLRGPYGYTF	TGTGCCAGCAGCCTCCGGGGTCCCTATGGCTACACCTTC
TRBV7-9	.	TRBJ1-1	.	CASSLSTGVNTEAFF	TGTGCCAGCAGCTTATCTACGGGGGTCAACACTGAAGCTTTCTTT
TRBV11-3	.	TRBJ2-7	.	CASSLAHEQYF	TGTGCCAGCAGCTTAGCCCACGAGCAGTACTTC
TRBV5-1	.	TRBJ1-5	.	CASSPYSNQPQHF	TGCGCCAGCAGTCCGTATTCCAATCAGCCCCAGCATTTT
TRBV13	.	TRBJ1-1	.	CASSPPWQNSWNTEAFF	TGTGCCAGCAGCCCCCCGTGGCAGAATTCATGGAACACTGAAGCTTTCTTT
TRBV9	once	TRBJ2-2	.	CASSYSPTGNTGELFF	TGTGCCAGCAGCTACTCTCCGACAGGGAACACCGGGGAGCTGTTTTTT
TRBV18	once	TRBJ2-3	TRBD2	CASSRIAGGSTDTQYF	TGTGCCAGCTCACGAATAGCGGGAGGTAGCACAGATACGCAGTATTTT
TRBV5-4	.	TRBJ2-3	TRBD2	CASSIDQISGRYTDTQYF	TGTGCCAGCAGCATTGACCAAATTAGCGGGAGGTACACAGATACGCAGTATTTT
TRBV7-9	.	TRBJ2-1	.	CASSETGTHNEQFF	TGTGCCAGCAGCGAGACCGGGACCCACAATGAGCAGTTCTTC
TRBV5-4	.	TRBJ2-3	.	CASSFVGGTDTQYF	TGTGCCAGCAGCTTCGTGGGTGGCACAGATACGCAGTATTTT
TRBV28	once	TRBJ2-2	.	CASSLTNTGELFF	TGTGCCAGCAGCCTAACGAACACCGGGGAGCTGTTTTTT
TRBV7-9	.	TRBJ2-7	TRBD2	CASSLGLAYEQYF	TGTGCCAGCAGCCTCGGACTAGCTTACGAGCAGTACTTC
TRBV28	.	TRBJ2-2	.	CASSFFITGELFF	TGTGCCAGCAGTTTTTTCATCACCGGGGAGCTGTTTTTT
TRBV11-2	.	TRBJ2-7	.	CASSIASYEQYF	TGTGCCAGCAGCATAGCCTCCTACGAGCAGTACTTC